These 9 T cell receptor beta chains share one sample of origin, sequenced in a study of T-cell reconstitution after alpha-beta-depleted transplantation in children. It was with unique molecular identifiers that the TCRbeta library was prepared. Via MiXCR, TCRdb re-called the PCR reads, giving one row per CDR3 protein. The table records around 700,000 distinct CDR3 sequences, around 12% of them present only once. The sample consisted of PBMCs, taken before TCRalphabeta/CD19-depleted stem cell transplant. The source of these receptors is a girl aged 2 to 10 with congenital amegakaryocytic thrombocytopenia, due to receive a stem cell transplant.

There are a few counts of this clonotype. The gene calls are TRBV20-1 and TRBJ2-5; weak D call: TRBD2 (6 bases). Trimming pared 2 bases from V and 3 bases from J, leaving 13 bases between. The germline V gene encodes CDR1 DFQATT and CDR2 SNEGSKA (reference sequence). The CDR3 totals 14 residues. CDR3 sequence: CSARPGRSEETQYF. CDR3 in DNA: TGCAGTGCTAGACCCGGGAGATCGGAAGAGACCCAGTACTTC.

About this clonotype itself: This may be a read error: a much more frequent sequence differs by one nucleotide. V is TRBV5-1 and J is TRBJ2-5; weak D call: TRBD1 (5 bases). This CDR3 has 15 amino acids. Germline CDR1 SGHRS, CDR2 YFSETQ. The CDR3 reads CASSLVTGLQDTQYF. The CDR3 bases are TGCGCCAGCAGCTTGGTCACAGGCCTCCAAGACACCCAGTACTTC.

The J gene is TRBJ2-1, the V gene TRBV3-1, with TRBD2 identical over 7 bases. CDR3 length: 19 residues. V dropped 0 bases and J dropped 1; count of bases not matched to a gene: 12. Looked up from germline, CDR1 is LGHDT and CDR2 is YNNKEL (reference sequence). Here the CDR3 reads CASSQEIGGRALSYNEQFF. The CDR3 region has the DNA TGTGCCAGCAGCCAAGAAATTGGGGGGAGGGCTTTATCCTACAATGAGCAGTTCTTC.

This clonotype was detected many times. The junction does not match germline at one end; this may be a read error. V and J are TRBV7-9 and TRBJ2-1, with a weak D call TRBD1 (5 bases). The CDR3 runs to 13 residues. Looked up from germline, CDR1 is SEHNR and CDR2 is FQNEAQ (reference sequence). The CDR3 protein is CASSSRTNNEQFF. Written as DNA, the CDR3 is TGCGCCAGCAGCTCTCGGACAAACAATGAGCAGTTCTTC. The full variable domain, its missing parts supplied by reference TRBV7-9 and TRBJ2-1, is DTGVSQNPRHKITKRGQNVTFRCDPISEHNRLYWYRQTLGQGPEFLTYFQNEAQLEKSRLLSDRFSAERPKGSFSTLEIQRTEQGDSAMYLCASSSRTNNEQFFGPGTRLTVL.

In its sample, this clonotype was seen many times. The gene calls are TRBV5-1 and TRBJ2-1, with a tentative D call TRBD1 (6 bases). V gave up 7 bases and J gave up 0 bases, with 11 bases separating them. Germline loops: CDR1 SGHRS, CDR2 YFSETQ. The CDR3 contains 14 residues. This CDR3 reads CASRTEHSYNEQFF. DNA for the CDR3: TGCGCCAGCCGGACAGAACACTCCTACAATGAGCAGTTCTTC.

Only a few counts were recorded for this clonotype. The chain has TRBV20-1 and TRBJ2-7, with D perhaps TRBD1 (5 bases). Trimming pared 6 bases from V and 0 bases from J, leaving 12 bases between. The germline V gene encodes CDR1 DFQATT and CDR2 SNEGSKA (reference sequence). The CDR3 loop spans 13 amino acids. The CDR3 sequence is CSAQTDNSYEQYF. In DNA, the CDR3 is TGCAGTGCGCAGACGGACAACTCCTACGAGCAGTACTTC.

In its sample, this clonotype was seen many times. This sequence joins TRBV29-1 and TRBJ2-2, with 7 bases lining up with TRBD2. This CDR3 spans 13 amino acids. The germline gives CDR1 SQVTM, CDR2 ANQGSEA. J gave up 10 bases and V 7 bases, and 12 bases lay outside the gene matches. In DNA, the CDR3 is TGCAGCGCCGGGCGGCCTGGGGGGGAGGAGCTGTTTTTT. Translation: CSAGRPGGEELFF.

This clonotype has at least ten counts. The CDR3 sequence: CSAYHRRQSNEKLFF. The CDR3, as DNA: TGCAGTGCTTACCATCGACGACAGTCTAATGAAAAACTGTTTTTT. This rearrangement joins TRBV20-1 to TRBJ1-4; possible D gene TRBD1, 5 bases. Trimming cost V 5 bases and J 3 bases, with 16 bases left between them. CDR1 DFQATT and CDR2 SNEGSKA come from the germline V gene (reference sequence). The length of the CDR3 is 15 residues.

A note on this clonotype: One base away lies a much larger clone, so this may be a sequencing read error. V is TRBV29-1 and J is TRBJ2-1, with a weak D call TRBD1 (6 bases). In germline, CDR1 is SQVTM, CDR2 ANQGSEA. This CDR3 comprises 15 residues. CDR3 sequence: CSVAQGPNFYNEQLF. CDR3 coding DNA: TGCAGCGTCGCTCAGGGGCCCAACTTCTACAATGAGCAGTTGTTC.